Below, 26 T cell receptor beta chains from the same sample are listed, as sequenced in a study of spatial heterogeneity in lung cancer (dated by TCRdb to between 2019 and 2020). The meaning of the sample's time point label: blood at routine non-recurrence follow-up after resection. The library relied on 5' RACE. The data were produced on a NextSeq 500. Using fastp trimming at Q25 and MiXCR clonotype assembly, TCRdb reanalyzed the public sequencing data and kept in-frame beta chains. Each entry merges the rows of one CDR3 protein and shows their most common DNA and genes. In this sample the table shows around 100,000 distinct CDR3 sequences, approximately 10% of which occur a single time. 20% to 25% of the sample is taken by the ten largest. This specimen was PBMCs, taken at follow-up. Every receptor here comes from a female donor with early-stage non-small cell lung cancer.

This clonotype was detected only a few times. This chain uses TRBV7-2 with TRBJ2-2; D remains unclear. Germline V gene lookup returns CDR1 SGHTA and CDR2 FQGNSA. Between the trimmed V and J ends, which lost 3 bases and 0 bases, there was a span of 8 bases. The CDR3 contains 15 residues. The CDR3 nucleotides read TGTGCCAGCAGCTTCTCAGCTACGAACACCGGGGAGCTGTTTTTT. Its translation: CASSFSATNTGELFF.

This clonotype was detected only a few times. The CDR3 sequence is CASSYTGQQETQYF. Written as DNA, the CDR3 is TGTGCCAGCAGTTACACGGGACAGCAAGAGACCCAGTACTTC. The rearrangement joins TRBV6-6 to TRBJ2-5; 7 nucleotides align to TRBD1. CDR1 is MNHNY, CDR2 SVGAGI, per germline (reference sequence). The V and J ends lost 2 bases and 2 bases, in that order; junction bases with no gene match: 2. The CDR3 runs to 14 residues.

The genes are TRBV28 and TRBJ1-4; unclear D gene. Germline-derived CDR1 and CDR2 are MDHEN and SYDVKM. This CDR3 region has 13 residues. Trimming took off 3 bases at V and 9 bases at J, with 11 bases between the two ends. The DNA of the CDR3 is TGTGCCAGCAGTTTTGGGCCGGAAAAAAAACTGTTTTTT. It codes for CASSFGPEKKLFF. Complete variable domain (other parts from reference TRBV28 and TRBJ1-4): DVKVTQSSRYLVKRTGEKVFLECVQDMDHENMFWYRQDPGLGLRLIYFSYDVKMKEKGDIPEGYSVSREKKERFSLILESASTNQTSMYLCASSFGPEKKLFFGSGTQLSVL.

This clonotype has more than one count but fewer than ten. The chain links TRBV14 to TRBJ1-1; D is uncertain. The CDR3 has 15 residues. V was clipped by 2 bases and J by 3 bases, with 13 bases between them. The germline CDR1 and CDR2 sequences are SGHDN and FVKESK. CDR3 amino acids: CASSQTGAADTEAFF. DNA of the CDR3: TGTGCCAGCAGCCAAACGGGAGCTGCGGACACTGAAGCTTTCTTT.

This clonotype was seen a handful of times. This chain joins TRBV5-1 and TRBJ2-5; D call uncertain. The CDR3 is 15 residues long. Trimming removed 0 bases from V and 5 bases from J, with 14 bases in between. Looked up from germline, CDR1 is SGHRS and CDR2 is YFSETQ. The CDR3 loop reads CASSLGSGKWETQYF. CDR3 nucleotides: TGCGCCAGCAGCTTGGGGTCCGGAAAATGGGAGACCCAGTACTTC.

This clonotype was observed a handful of times. The chain carries TRBV10-2 and TRBJ2-3; the match to TRBD1 covers 7 bases. This CDR3 is 20 amino acids long. The germline CDR1 and CDR2 sequences are WSHSY and SAAADI. J was trimmed by 0 bases and V by 8 bases; bases with no gene match: 23. The CDR3 region is CASSPPGQPNAYYSTDTQYF. CDR3 sequence (DNA): TGCGCCAGCTCCCCTCCGGGACAGCCGAATGCTTACTACAGCACAGATACGCAGTATTTT.

This clonotype was counted at least ten times. This chain connects TRBV6-2 or TRBV6-3 to TRBJ1-5; D is possibly TRBD1 (5 bases). V was pared by 2 bases and J by 4 bases, with 12 bases between. This CDR3 comprises 15 residues. Germline values: CDR1 MNHEY, CDR2 SVGEGT. In DNA, the CDR3 is TGTGCCAGCAGTTACATGCGGGGCGGTAATCAGCCCCAGCATTTT. Translating gives CASSYMRGGNQPQHF.

The CDR3 sequence is CASSYDSARGYTF. In DNA, the CDR3 is TGTGCCAGCAGTTACGACAGCGCAAGGGGCTACACCTTC. The chain uses TRBV6-2 or TRBV6-3 and TRBJ1-2; D might be TRBD1 (5 bases). V was clipped by 2 bases and J by 8 bases, with 12 bases between them. Germline-derived CDR1 and CDR2 are MNHEY and SVGEGT. The CDR3 has 13 residues.

This sequence joins TRBV2 and TRBJ1-5, with 7 bases matching TRBD1. This CDR3 region has 15 residues. Germline V gene lookup returns CDR1 SNHLY and CDR2 FYNNEI. V was clipped by 5 bases and J by 3 bases; unmatched bases: 7. CDR3 protein: CASSTTGNPNQPQHF. The DNA for the CDR3 is TGTGCCAGCAGTACGACAGGGAACCCCAATCAGCCCCAGCATTTT.

This clonotype appeared many times. The chain links TRBV19 to TRBJ2-5; 7 nucleotides line up with TRBD1. Germline-derived CDR1 and CDR2 are LNHDA and SQIVND (reference sequence). Trimming cost V 5 bases and J 2 bases; bases outside gene matches: 8. This CDR3 is built from 15 residues. The CDR3 nucleotides read TGTGCCAGTAGTGACCGGGACAGCCTACAAGAGACCCAGTACTTC. Translated, it gives CASSDRDSLQETQYF.

The rearrangement links TRBV27 to TRBJ2-2, with 7 bases that match TRBD2. V shed 5 bases and J 12 bases; nucleotides not matched to a gene: 9. This CDR3 has 13 residues. The germline gives CDR1 MNHEY, CDR2 SMNVEV (reference sequence). CDR3 in amino acids: CASSPNKREKLFF. CDR3 nucleotides: TGTGCCAGCAGTCCGAACAAGCGGGAAAAGCTGTTTTTT.

In its sample, this clonotype was seen many times. The V call is TRBV4-2, the J call TRBJ2-2, with D perhaps matching TRBD1 or TRBD2 (5 bases each). CDR3 length: 15 residues. Trimming cost V 3 bases and J 7 bases, with 15 bases left between them. The V gene's germline CDR1 is LGHNA and CDR2 YNFKEQ. Written as DNA, the CDR3 is TGTGCCAGCAGCCAGGGGGACGCCGGCGGCGGGGAGCTGTTTTTT. As protein: CASSQGDAGGGELFF.

The V gene is TRBV7-2, the J gene TRBJ1-3; TRBD1 might be the D (5 bases). V lost 2 bases to trimming and J lost 16 bases, with 15 bases between them. The CDR3 covers 12 residues. Germline V lookup: CDR1 SGHTA, CDR2 FQGNSA. CDR3 nucleotide sequence: TGTGCCAGCAGCTTATCTTCCAGGGTATTGTATTTT. This gives the protein CASSLSSRVLYF. Filled out from reference TRBV7-2 and TRBJ1-3, the complete variable domain reads GAGVSQSPSNKVTEKGKDVELRCDPISGHTALYWYRQSLGQGLEFLIYFQGNSAPDKSGLPSDRFSAERTGGSVSTLTIQRTQQEDSAVYLCASSLSSRVLYFGEGSWLTVV.

This chain uses TRBV3-1 with TRBJ1-2; a weak D match, TRBD1 (6 bases). Germline V CDR1 and CDR2: LGHDT, YNNKEL (reference sequence). There are 14 residues in the CDR3. The germline V and J ends were trimmed by 4 bases and 1 base, with 10 bases remaining between them. In nucleotides, the CDR3 is TGTGCCAGCAGCCGGACAGAAAGTAACTATGGCTACACCTTC. Protein sequence: CASSRTESNYGYTF.

The rearrangement uses TRBV24-1 and TRBJ2-2, with D possibly being TRBD2 (6 bases). Germline CDR1 reads KGHDR; CDR2 reads SFDVKD. V was trimmed by 1 base and J by 4 bases, leaving 15 bases between them. The CDR3 sequence is 17 residues long. CDR3 residues: CATSDLPSGGATGELFF. The CDR3 DNA reads as TGTGCCACCAGTGATTTACCATCGGGCGGGGCCACCGGGGAGCTGTTTTTT.

This clonotype was observed a few times. The chain has TRBV20-1 and TRBJ1-1, with a possible D match to TRBD1 (6 bases). Germline lookup yields CDR1 DFQATT and CDR2 SNEGSKA (reference sequence). Deletions cut 3 bases from V and 8 bases from J, with 10 bases between. This CDR3 has 11 amino acids. CDR3 DNA sequence: TGCAGTGCTAGGGGCGGACAGGAAGCTTTCTTT. This encodes CSARGGQEAFF.

This clonotype turned up a few times. The chain employs TRBV5-1 and TRBJ1-2, with TRBD1 as a possible D gene (5 bases). Deletions cut 5 bases from V and 4 bases from J, with 15 bases between. Germline V gene sequence: CDR1 SGHRS, CDR2 YFSETQ. The CDR3 length is 14 residues. Here the CDR3 DNA reads TGCGCCAGCAGGACGACGACAGCCTTCTATGGCTACACCTTC. Translated, it gives CASRTTTAFYGYTF.

This clonotype was seen a handful of times. The J gene is TRBJ2-1, the V gene TRBV27, with 10 bases matching TRBD2. Germline V CDR1 and CDR2: MNHEY, SMNVEV (reference sequence). With V trimmed by 6 bases and J by 4 bases, 9 bases remained unmatched. The length of the CDR3 is 16 residues. CDR3 protein: CASSRSPSGSYNEQFF. The CDR3 DNA follows: TGTGCCAGCAGCCGTAGCCCTAGCGGGAGTTACAATGAGCAGTTCTTC.

This clonotype has a count of ten or more. The chain links TRBV12-3 or TRBV12-4 to TRBJ1-5; a weak D match, TRBD1 (5 bases). The CDR3 length is 14 residues. The V and J ends lost 5 bases and 9 bases respectively, with 17 bases between them. The CDR3 region is CASSRDARVTPQHF. CDR3 bases: TGTGCCAGCAGTCGCGACGCCAGGGTCACGCCCCAGCATTTT.

This clonotype was picked up one time. J is TRBJ1-5 and V is TRBV11-2; D unresolved. Germline CDR1 is SGHAT and CDR2 is FQNNGV. The CDR3 is made up of 14 amino acids. Trimming pared 3 bases from V and 5 bases from J, leaving 11 bases between. The CDR3 loop reads CASSFGRTDQPQHF. The DNA for the CDR3 is TGTGCCAGCAGCTTTGGACGGACCGATCAGCCCCAGCATTTT.

This clonotype was recorded at least ten times. The chain is built from TRBV18 and TRBJ2-7; 8 bases match TRBD1. Germline trimming cut 2 bases from V and 3 bases from J; bases unmatched to any gene: 3. This CDR3 spans 14 amino acids. Looked up from germline, CDR1 is KGHSH and CDR2 is LQKENI. CDR3 DNA sequence: TGTGCCAGCTCACCAGACAGGGGCCTCTACGAGCAGTACTTC. Its protein is CASSPDRGLYEQYF.

This clonotype came up a few times. V is TRBV24-1 and J is TRBJ2-3; 14 bases fit TRBD2. Germline V gene sequence: CDR1 KGHDR, CDR2 SFDVKD. The V gene end was trimmed by 4 bases and the J gene end by 4 bases; junction bases not matched to a gene: 6. The CDR3 has 17 residues. CDR3 sequence (DNA): TGTGCCACCAGTGACCGGACTAGCGGGAGGTTCGCAGATACGCAGTATTTT. Translating it yields CATSDRTSGRFADTQYF.

The table lists this clonotype with many counts. DNA of the CDR3: TGCAGCGTAGTCAGCGGGACTACGCCCTACGAGCAGTACTTC. Amino acid sequence: CSVVSGTTPYEQYF. This chain uses TRBV29-1 with TRBJ2-7; 7 bases agree with TRBD2. The CDR3 sequence is 14 residues long. Germline CDR1 is SQVTM and CDR2 is ANQGSEA. V lost 6 bases and J lost 2; bases outside the gene matches: 10.

The chain joins TRBV27 to TRBJ1-1; tentatively, D is TRBD1 (6 bases). This CDR3 region has 14 residues. The V end was cut by 3 bases, the J end by 6 bases, with 14 bases between. Germline V gene sequence: CDR1 MNHEY, CDR2 SMNVEV (reference sequence). The CDR3: CASSFVRGRPEAFF. Here the CDR3 DNA reads TGTGCCAGCAGTTTCGTTCGGGGGCGCCCTGAAGCTTTCTTT.

J is TRBJ1-2 and V is TRBV12-3 or TRBV12-4; D might be TRBD1 (6 bases). There are 15 residues in the CDR3. V gave up 6 bases and J gave up 4 bases, with 18 bases separating them. In nucleotides, the CDR3 is TGTGCCAGCAGCCCACCGGGACACCAATCCTATGGCTACACCTTC. Translating it yields CASSPPGHQSYGYTF.

The chain links TRBV5-5 to TRBJ1-1; D is undetermined. V lost 2 bases to trimming and J lost 6 bases, with 11 bases between them. The CDR3 is 13 amino acids. The germline V gene encodes CDR1 SGHKS and CDR2 YYEKEE (reference sequence). The CDR3 nucleotides are TGTGCCAGCAGCTTTTTTCGGGAGGCTGAAGCTTTCTTT. Translating it yields CASSFFREAEAFF.